The 23 T cell receptor beta chains given below trace back to one sample, sequenced in a study of T cells in Graves' hyperthyroidism and ophthalmopathy. There were TCR beta CDR3 regions amplified from RNA transcripts. The TCR CDR3 first-round RT-PCR relied on the HTBI primer set. TCRdb ran MiXCR on the multiplex PCR reads and lists one entry per CDR3 protein. This table holds 370,000 or so distinct CDR3 sequences, 15% to 19% found once. Material for sequencing was blood. All receptors derive from a woman between 18 and 29 years old with Graves' hyperthyroidism that later progressed to Graves' ophthalmopathy.

The sample holds many counts of this clonotype. V usage is TRBV3-1 and J usage is TRBJ1-1, with D hard to call. The V gene's germline CDR1 is LGHDT and CDR2 YNNKEL (reference sequence). The CDR3 covers 14 residues. Trimming took off 1 base at V and 0 bases at J, with 6 bases between the two ends. For the CDR3, the DNA is TGTGCCAGCAGCCAAGGCGGTATGAACACTGAAGCTTTCTTT. This sequence encodes CASSQGGMNTEAFF. Combining the CDR3 with reference TRBV3-1 and TRBJ1-1 gives the whole variable domain DTAVSQTPKYLVTQMGNDKSIKCEQNLGHDTMYWYKQDSKKFLKIMFSYNNKELIINETVPNRFSPKSPDKAHLNLHINSLELGDSAVYFCASSQGGMNTEAFFGQGTRLTVV.

This clonotype was counted a few times. With a much larger clone just one base away, this may be a read error. CDR3 nucleotide sequence: TGTGCCAGCAGTTCTTGGACAGGGCCCTGGTCGGGGAACACTGAAGCTTTCTTT. Translated: CASSSWTGPWSGNTEAFF. The chain employs TRBV12-3 or TRBV12-4 and TRBJ1-1, with TRBD1 identical over 8 bases. This CDR3 region has 18 residues. V trimming: 4 bases; J trimming: 1 base; junction bases outside the gene matches: 14.

This clonotype was counted at least ten times. This chain uses TRBV28 with TRBJ2-1, with D possibly TRBD2 on 6 matching bases. The CDR3 sequence is 15 residues long. Per germline, CDR1 MDHEN and CDR2 SYDVKM. V was trimmed by 1 base and J by 4 bases, leaving 11 bases between them. The CDR3 region has the DNA TGTGCCAGCAGTTTATTGGCTAGCGCGTACAATGAGCAGTTCTTC. This sequence encodes CASSLLASAYNEQFF.

This clonotype was seen repeatedly, ten times or more. V usage is TRBV2 and J usage is TRBJ1-2; tentative D call: TRBD1 (5 bases). The CDR3 has 16 residues. Germline CDR1 SNHLY, CDR2 FYNNEI. Trimming removed 6 bases from V and 7 bases from J, with 24 bases in between. This CDR3 reads CASRGTNPGFLGGYTF. CDR3 nucleotides: TGTGCCAGCAGAGGCACCAACCCAGGGTTTCTTGGTGGCTACACCTTC.

Remarks on this clonotype: The germline gene is not matched at one end of the junction; a read error may be the cause. The chain links TRBV14 to TRBJ1-2; no reliable D call. The germline gives CDR1 SGHDN, CDR2 FVKESK. CDR3 length: 14 amino acids. The CDR3 nucleotides are TGTGTCAGCAGCCAAGATCCTTGGGACTATGGCTACACCTTC. Protein product: CVSSQDPWDYGYTF.

To note about this clonotype: This may be a read error, as it is one base from a much larger clone. The chain carries TRBV28 and TRBJ1-4, with D uncertain. Germline CDR1 and CDR2: MDHEN and SYDVKM. This CDR3 is built from 14 residues. The chain's CDR3 is CASNLDPEGEKLFF. The CDR3 DNA sequence: TGTGCCAGCAATTTAGACCCGGAGGGCGAAAAACTGTTTTTT.

The V gene is TRBV2, the J gene TRBJ2-1, with TRBD2 matching over 8 bases. V dropped 10 bases and J dropped 4; count of bases not matched to a gene: 9. The CDR3 runs 14 residues. Looked up from germline, CDR1 is SNHLY and CDR2 is FYNNEI. The CDR3 here is CATSTGTRYNEQFF. The CDR3, as DNA: TGTGCCACCTCAACCGGGACTAGATACAATGAGCAGTTCTTC.

Notes on this clonotype: A much more abundant neighbour one base away suggests this may be a read error. The rearrangement uses TRBV28 and TRBJ2-1; TRBD1 matches 8 bases. Germline lookup yields CDR1 MDHEN and CDR2 SYDVKM. The CDR3 sequence is 13 residues long. The CDR3 DNA is TGTGCCAGCAGAGGACAGGGAAGCAATGGGCAGTTCTTC. Its protein product is CASRGQGSNGQFF. The whole variable domain, filled in from reference TRBV28 and TRBJ2-1, reads DVKVTQSSRYLVKRTGEKVFLECVQDMDHENMFWYRQDPGLGLRLIYFSYDVKMKEKGDIPEGYSVSREKKERFSLILESASTNQTSMYLCASRGQGSNGQFFGPGTRLTVL.

This clonotype has a handful of counts. CDR3 sequence (DNA): TGTGCCAGCAGCGTAGCGGGGGGCGGCTACACCTTC. Translated: CASSVAGGGYTF. The chain carries TRBV9 and TRBJ1-2; tentatively, D is TRBD1 (6 bases). V was clipped by 0 bases and J by 8 bases, with 8 bases between them. The length of the CDR3 is 12 residues. Germline lookup yields CDR1 SGDLS and CDR2 YYNGEE. The entire variable domain, with the rest obtained from reference TRBV9 and TRBJ1-2, is as follows: DSGVTQTPKHLITATGQRVTLRCSPRSGDLSVYWYQQSLDQGLQFLIQYYNGEERAKGNILERFSAQQFPDLHSELNLSSLELGDSALYFCASSVAGGGYTFGSGTRLTVV.

In this sample, this clonotype turned up many times. V gene TRBV6-5 combines with J gene TRBJ2-2; TRBD2 agrees at 9 bases. Germline trimming cut 1 base from V and 7 bases from J; bases unmatched to any gene: 13. Per germline, CDR1 MNHEY and CDR2 SVGAGI. The CDR3 is 18 residues long. CDR3 sequence: CASSYFGTPGLAYGELFF. The CDR3 coding sequence is TGTGCCAGCAGTTACTTCGGGACACCAGGACTAGCGTACGGGGAGCTGTTTTTT.

This clonotype was observed at least ten times. CDR3 sequence: CASGPPSPYGYTF. CDR3 in DNA: TGTGCCAGCGGACCTCCTAGTCCCTATGGCTACACCTTC. The V and J genes are TRBV6-1 and TRBJ1-2, with D uncertain. The ends were cut back, 8 bases at V and 4 bases at J, with 14 bases in the middle. CDR1 and CDR2 (germline): MNHNS, SASEGT. The CDR3 spans 13 residues.

The gene calls are TRBV9 and TRBJ1-1; no clear D gene. Germline loops: CDR1 SGDLS, CDR2 YYNGEE. The CDR3 loop spans 12 amino acids. V was cut by 5 bases and J by 9 bases, with 14 bases left in between. The CDR3 DNA follows: TGTGCCAGCAGTCCCAGCCCACCGCAAGCTTTCTTT. Its protein product is CASSPSPPQAFF.

This clonotype was found many times. This chain links TRBV5-1 with TRBJ2-1; 14 bases map to TRBD2. Germline V gives CDR1 SGHRS, CDR2 YFSETQ. The CDR3 contains 18 residues. J gave up 6 bases and V 2 bases, and 10 bases lay outside the gene matches. The CDR3 here is CASSLGLAGGPRANEQFF. DNA of the CDR3: TGCGCCAGCAGCTTAGGACTAGCGGGAGGCCCCAGGGCCAATGAGCAGTTCTTC.

A remark on this clonotype: A much larger clone differs from this one at a single base, so this may be a read error. This chain uses TRBV7-3 with TRBJ2-3, with D maybe TRBD1 (5 bases). The CDR3 covers 17 residues. In germline, CDR1 is SGHTA, CDR2 FQGTGA. With 3 bases removed from V and 5 bases from J, the gap between germline ends came to 21 bases. The CDR3 loop is CASSLGRSSISIDTQYF. The CDR3 DNA sequence: TGTGCCAGCAGCTTGGGGCGGTCGTCAATTTCCATAGATACGCAGTATTTT. Based on the CDR3 plus reference TRBV7-3 and TRBJ2-3, the full variable domain is GAGVSQTPSNKVTEKGKYVELRCDPISGHTALYWYRQSLGQGPEFLIYFQGTGAADDSGLPNDRFFAVRPEGSVSTLKIQRTERGDSAVYLCASSLGRSSISIDTQYFGPGTRLTVL.

There are many counts of this clonotype. The chain carries TRBV7-2 and TRBJ2-3, with TRBD2 matching over 7 bases. Germline V gives CDR1 SGHTA, CDR2 FQGNSA. V trimming: 3 bases; J trimming: 2 bases; junction bases outside the gene matches: 8. This CDR3 spans 16 amino acids. CDR3 protein: CASSLKGRETTDTQYF. The CDR3 DNA is TGTGCCAGCAGCTTGAAGGGGCGGGAGACCACAGATACGCAGTATTTT.

This clonotype occurred many times. V and J are TRBV3-1 and TRBJ1-4; 9 bases are a match to TRBD1. V shed 4 bases, J shed 8 bases, and the junction held 14 bases outside the gene matches. Germline V gene sequence: CDR1 LGHDT, CDR2 YNNKEL (reference sequence). The CDR3 has 17 amino acids. The CDR3 loop is CASSLGYRGREEEKLFF. The CDR3 region has the DNA TGTGCCAGCAGCCTGGGCTACAGGGGGCGAGAGGAAGAAAAACTGTTTTTT.

Many counts were recorded for this clonotype. The chain employs TRBV11-2 and TRBJ2-7; a weak D match, TRBD1 (6 bases). V was pared by 3 bases and J by 3 bases, with 15 bases between. This CDR3 spans 15 amino acids. Germline-derived CDR1 and CDR2 are SGHAT and FQNNGV. The CDR3 loop is CASSFKVRGNYEQYF. The CDR3 DNA follows: TGTGCCAGCAGCTTCAAAGTGAGGGGGAACTACGAGCAGTACTTC.

This clonotype was counted between two and nine times. The chain links TRBV28 to TRBJ2-3; 10 bases fit TRBD1. V lost 6 bases and J lost 0; bases outside the gene matches: 6. The germline V gene encodes CDR1 MDHEN and CDR2 SYDVKM. The CDR3 consists of 16 residues. This chain's CDR3 is CASRTTGGGSTDTQYF. The CDR3 DNA is TGTGCCAGCAGGACGACAGGGGGCGGGAGCACAGATACGCAGTATTTT.

This clonotype was picked up many times. This chain links TRBV30 with TRBJ1-2; D gene uncertain. There are 13 residues in the CDR3. The germline V gene has CDR1 GTSNPN and CDR2 SVGIG (reference sequence). Trimming pared 4 bases from V and 7 bases from J, leaving 16 bases between. The CDR3 reads CAWTVVHPAGYTF. DNA for the CDR3: TGTGCCTGGACTGTTGTTCATCCTGCTGGCTACACCTTC.

This clonotype came up a few times. The J gene is TRBJ2-7, the V gene TRBV5-6, with 8 bases that match TRBD1. The length of the CDR3 is 16 residues. Germline values: CDR1 SGHDT, CDR2 YYEEEE. J gave up 2 bases and V 0 bases, and 7 bases lay outside the gene matches. The CDR3: CASSLGGTGFPYEQYF. The CDR3 DNA reads as TGTGCCAGCAGCTTGGGTGGGACAGGCTTCCCCTACGAGCAGTACTTC.

This clonotype appeared many times. The chain couples TRBV12-3 or TRBV12-4 to TRBJ2-1; tentatively, D is TRBD2 (5 bases). The germline V and J ends were trimmed by 5 bases and 9 bases, with 14 bases remaining between them. This CDR3 spans 13 amino acids. The CDR3 loop is CASSRRSAGEQFF. CDR3 coding DNA: TGTGCCAGCAGTCGACGCAGCGCGGGTGAGCAGTTCTTC.

Comment on this clonotype: This sequence may be a read error, since a much larger clone differs from it by one base. The chain combines TRBV7-9 with TRBJ2-3, with unresolved D. V dropped 5 bases and J dropped 0 bases, with 15 bases sitting between them. Germline lookup yields CDR1 SEHNR and CDR2 FQNEAQ (reference sequence). This CDR3 is 16 amino acids long. CDR3 bases: TGTGCCAGCAGCCGGCAGAAGACCTCTAGCACAGATACGCAGTATTTT. It codes for CASSRQKTSSTDTQYF.

In its sample, this clonotype was seen many times. The rearrangement uses TRBV11-1 and TRBJ2-7, with 10 positions matching TRBD2. The CDR3 contains 15 residues. Looked up from germline, CDR1 is SGHAT and CDR2 is FQDESV (reference sequence). Germline trimming cut 0 bases from V and 5 bases from J; bases unmatched to any gene: 4. The CDR3 coding sequence is TGTGCCAGCAGCTTAGCGGCTAGCGGGAGTCACGAGCAGTACTTC. It codes for CASSLAASGSHEQYF.